These 28 T cell receptor beta chains were all obtained from the same sample, sequenced in a study of cytomegalovirus exposure and HLA in healthy donors. The protocol was immunoSEQ multiplex PCR, while the TCRdb copy is restricted to in-frame clones and leaves out a portion. The table has roughly 310,000 clones, roughly 90% seen once. The material sequenced was PBMCs. The source of these receptors is a man younger than 40 in good health and CMV-seronegative.

The chain joins TRBV11-2 to TRBJ2-1; 10 nucleotides align to TRBD2. CDR1 and CDR2 (germline): SGHAT, FQNNGV. V trimming: 5 bases; J trimming: 2 bases; junction bases outside the gene matches: 6. This CDR3 is 16 amino acids long. DNA for the CDR3: TGTGCCAGCAGCCCGACCGGGACTAGCGCCTACAATGAGCAGTTCTTC. This translates into CASSPTGTSAYNEQFF.

This rearrangement joins TRBV4-1 to TRBJ1-4, with TRBD1 matching 8 bases. Germline CDR1 reads MGHRA; CDR2 reads YSYEKL. Trimming removed 6 bases from V and 4 bases from J; junction bases left unmatched: 10. The CDR3 is 16 amino acids. The CDR3 is CASRNREGQGNEKLFF. CDR3 coding DNA: TGCGCCAGCAGAAATAGGGAAGGACAGGGTAATGAAAAACTGTTTTTT.

This chain connects TRBV15 to TRBJ2-7; the D gene is possibly TRBD1 (5 bases). The V and J ends lost 0 bases and 5 bases respectively, with 11 bases between them. CDR1 is LNHNV and CDR2 is YYDKDF in the germline V gene (reference sequence). The CDR3 runs 14 residues. The CDR3 loop reads CATSRDRVGDEQYF. Here the CDR3 DNA reads TGTGCCACCAGCAGAGACAGGGTGGGCGACGAGCAGTACTTC.

This chain links TRBV14 with TRBJ2-7, with TRBD2 identical over 10 bases. Germline CDR1 SGHDN, CDR2 FVKESK. With 0 bases clipped from V and 2 bases from J, the junction kept 7 bases outside the gene matches. The CDR3 totals 17 residues. The CDR3 sequence: CASSQDLAGETTYEQYF. CDR3 DNA sequence: TGTGCCAGCAGCCAAGATCTAGCGGGGGAAACAACCTACGAGCAGTACTTC.

The chain is built from TRBV4-3 and TRBJ2-7; no reliable D call. Trimming removed 0 bases from V and 3 bases from J, with 18 bases in between. The CDR3 is 17 residues long. Germline values: CDR1 LGHNA, CDR2 YSLEER. The CDR3 loop is CASSQDFSSAIYYEQYF. DNA for the CDR3: TGCGCCAGCAGCCAAGATTTTAGCTCTGCCATCTACTACGAGCAGTACTTC.

This rearrangement joins TRBV2 to TRBJ1-1; a possible D gene is TRBD1 (5 bases). The CDR3 totals 17 residues. Germline CDR1 reads SNHLY; CDR2 reads FYNNEI. V lost 0 bases to trimming and J lost 4 bases, with 18 bases between them. DNA of the CDR3: TGTGCCAGCAGTGAAGCTCAGGGAGGGTTGCGGGGCACTGAAGCTTTCTTT. Translated: CASSEAQGGLRGTEAFF.

This chain joins TRBV5-1 and TRBJ2-3; possible D gene TRBD2, 5 bases. This CDR3 spans 14 amino acids. V was shortened by 2 bases and J by 1 base, with 8 bases between the two germline ends. Germline V lookup: CDR1 SGHRS, CDR2 YFSETQ. CDR3: CASSLTAGTDTQYF. CDR3 coding DNA: TGCGCCAGCAGCTTAACAGCGGGCACAGATACGCAGTATTTT.

The CDR3 region has the DNA TGCGCCAGCAGCTTGGGGGCGAGGGTGAGCACAGATACGCAGTATTTT. Its protein product is CASSLGARVSTDTQYF. The V gene is TRBV5-1, the J gene TRBJ2-3; a possible D gene is TRBD2 (5 bases). This CDR3 comprises 16 residues. Germline CDR1 is SGHRS and CDR2 is YFSETQ. V lost 0 bases, J lost 0 bases, and 11 bases lay in between. Together with reference TRBV5-1 and TRBJ2-3, the CDR3 gives the full variable domain: KAGVTQTPRYLIKTRGQQVTLSCSPISGHRSVSWYQQTPGQGLQFLFEYFSETQRNKGNFPGRFSGRQFSNSRSEMNVSTLELGDSALYLCASSLGARVSTDTQYFGPGTRLTVL.

V is TRBV6-6 and J is TRBJ1-2; D is unclear. The CDR3 loop spans 13 amino acids. The germline CDR1 and CDR2 sequences are MNHNY and SVGAGI (reference sequence). V dropped 0 bases and J dropped 4 bases, with 6 bases sitting between them. The CDR3 reads CASSYSTPYGYTF. The DNA for the CDR3 is TGTGCCAGCAGTTACTCGACACCCTATGGCTACACCTTC.

This clone was detected only once. V is TRBV7-9 and J is TRBJ2-1; possibly TRBD1 for D (5 bases). The CDR3 runs 13 residues. Per the germline V gene, CDR1 is SEHNR and CDR2 is FQNEAQ (reference sequence). V lost 4 bases and J 8 bases, leaving 12 bases between the germline ends. The CDR3 bases are TGTGCCAGCAGCTGGGCAGGGAACTATGAGCAGTTCTTC. Translating gives CASSWAGNYEQFF. The variable domain in full, completed from reference TRBV7-9 and TRBJ2-1, reads DTGVSQNPRHKITKRGQNVTFRCDPISEHNRLYWYRQTLGQGPEFLTYFQNEAQLEKSRLLSDRFSAERPKGSFSTLEIQRTEQGDSAMYLCASSWAGNYEQFFGPGTRLTVL.

The chain has TRBV7-2 and TRBJ1-1, with 9 nucleotides matching TRBD1. CDR3 size: 15 residues. The V segment lost 3 bases and the J segment 4 bases; nucleotides outside the gene matches: 6. Germline V gene lookup returns CDR1 SGHTA and CDR2 FQGNSA. CDR3 sequence reads: CASSLGQGWVTEAFF. As DNA, the CDR3 is TGTGCCAGCAGCTTGGGACAGGGTTGGGTCACTGAAGCTTTCTTT.

This chain uses TRBV7-6 with TRBJ1-4; possible D gene TRBD1, 6 bases. Trimming removed 4 bases at V and 10 bases at J, with 19 bases between. The germline gives CDR1 SGHVS, CDR2 FNYEAQ. This CDR3 has 15 residues. CDR3 sequence reads: CASSSEGGLSVKLFF. In nucleotides, the CDR3 is TGTGCCAGCAGCTCCGAGGGGGGGCTTTCGGTAAAACTGTTTTTT.

The chain combines TRBV6-5 with TRBJ1-1; D not resolved. The CDR3 has 11 residues. V gave up 5 bases and J gave up 7 bases, with 8 bases separating them. Germline CDR1 MNHEY, CDR2 SVGAGI. CDR3 in DNA: TGTGCCAGCAGTCGAGCTAATGAAGCTTTCTTT. It codes for CASSRANEAFF.

V and J are TRBV30 and TRBJ2-3; weak D call: TRBD1 (6 bases). CDR1 and CDR2 from the germline V gene are GTSNPN and SVGIG (reference sequence). The V end was cut by 7 bases, the J end by 1 base, with 12 bases between. The CDR3 extends over 13 amino acids. The CDR3 bases are TGTGCCTCTAACAGGGACGGCACAGATACGCAGTATTTT. It encodes CASNRDGTDTQYF.

V usage is TRBV5-8 and J usage is TRBJ2-3; 11 bases are a match to TRBD1. Germline V gene data show CDR1 as SGHTS and CDR2 as YDEGEE. The CDR3 has 15 residues. The V segment lost 4 bases and the J segment 3 bases; nucleotides outside the gene matches: 4. The CDR3 DNA sequence: TGTGCCAGCAGCACGGGGACAGGGGGGACAGATACGCAGTATTTT. The encoded protein is CASSTGTGGTDTQYF. The full variable domain, its missing parts supplied by reference TRBV5-8 and TRBJ2-3, is EAGVTQSPTHLIKTRGQQATLRCSPISGHTSVYWYQQALGLGLQFLLWYDEGEERNRGNFPPRFSGRQFPNYSSELNVNALELEDSALYLCASSTGTGGTDTQYFGPGTRLTVL.

This chain joins TRBV5-6 and TRBJ1-5, with unresolved D. Trimming stripped 5 bases from V and 2 bases from J, with 11 bases between. CDR1 and CDR2 (germline): SGHDT, YYEEEE. The CDR3 runs 14 residues. The CDR3 is CASRVGPGNQPQHF. The CDR3 DNA is TGTGCCAGCAGGGTCGGTCCTGGCAATCAGCCCCAGCATTTT.

The chain joins TRBV10-3 to TRBJ1-2; 9 bases align to TRBD1. The CDR3 consists of 13 residues. The V and J ends lost 4 bases and 7 bases, in that order; junction bases with no gene match: 4. Per germline, CDR1 ENHRY and CDR2 SYGVKD. CDR3 sequence (DNA): TGTGCCATCAGTGTTACAGGGGGCCGTGGCTACACCTTC. Translation: CAISVTGGRGYTF.

This clone was found once. The genes are TRBV6-1 and TRBJ1-4; D call uncertain. CDR3 size: 14 residues. Germline values: CDR1 MNHNS, CDR2 SASEGT. Trimming left V 4 bases short and J 7 bases short, with 13 bases between. The CDR3 is CASSGSPKSEKLFF. Written as DNA, the CDR3 is TGTGCCAGCAGTGGGTCCCCGAAGAGTGAAAAACTGTTTTTT.

This sequence joins TRBV2 and TRBJ2-5; TRBD1 matches 10 bases. The germline V gene has CDR1 SNHLY and CDR2 FYNNEI. The CDR3 is 14 residues long. The V gene end was trimmed by 5 bases and the J gene end by 9 bases; junction bases not matched to a gene: 9. The CDR3 loop reads CASSLETGGAAQYF. CDR3 bases: TGTGCCAGCAGTCTTGAGACAGGGGGCGCTGCCCAGTACTTC.

The chain links TRBV28 to TRBJ2-2; 8 bases are a match to TRBD2. The CDR3 has 15 residues. The V gene's germline CDR1 is MDHEN and CDR2 SYDVKM. The ends lost 9 bases at V and 1 base at J; junction bases unmatched: 7. The chain's CDR3 is CASEERGRNTGELFF. CDR3 nucleotides: TGTGCCAGTGAGGAGCGGGGGAGGAACACCGGGGAGCTGTTTTTT.

The chain uses TRBV4-1 and TRBJ1-1; D remains ambiguous. CDR3 length: 14 amino acids. CDR1 and CDR2 (germline): MGHRA, YSYEKL. Trimming shortened V by 5 bases and J by 6 bases, and 16 bases separated the two germline ends. The CDR3: CASSFGILGAEAFF. In DNA form, the CDR3 reads TGCGCCAGCAGCTTCGGGATCCTTGGGGCTGAAGCTTTCTTT.

This clone was recorded only once. The chain couples TRBV19 to TRBJ2-7; weak D call: TRBD1 (5 bases). Germline V CDR1 and CDR2: LNHDA, SQIVND (reference sequence). The V and J ends lost 3 bases and 2 bases respectively, with 17 bases between them. The CDR3 runs to 16 residues. The CDR3 DNA is TGTGCCAGTAGTATGGTCCCAGGGATGGCGCCCTACGAGCAGTACTTC. This codes for CASSMVPGMAPYEQYF.

The chain employs TRBV7-9 and TRBJ2-2; a weak D match, TRBD2 (6 bases). Germline lookup yields CDR1 SEHNR and CDR2 FQNEAQ (reference sequence). Trimming took off 5 bases at V and 8 bases at J, with 18 bases between the two ends. The CDR3 loop spans 15 amino acids. DNA of the CDR3: TGTGCCAGCAGCCCCTTGGAAGTAGCGGTGGGGGAGCTGTTTTTT. This codes for CASSPLEVAVGELFF.

This chain joins TRBV12-5 and TRBJ1-5, with a possible D match to TRBD1 (6 bases). V lost 1 base and J lost 7, with 11 bases in between. There are 14 residues in the CDR3. Germline V gene data show CDR1 as LGHNT and CDR2 as FRNRAP. CDR3 bases: TGTGCTAGTGGTTTGGAGGGGGTAGGCCAGCCCCAGCATTTT. Amino acids: CASGLEGVGQPQHF. The variable domain in full, completed from reference TRBV12-5 and TRBJ1-5, reads DARVTQTPRHKVTEMGQEVTMRCQPILGHNTVFWYRQTMMQGLELLAYFRNRAPLDDSGMPKDRFSAEMPDATLATLKIQPSEPRDSAVYFCASGLEGVGQPQHFGDGTRLSIL.

The genes are TRBV18 and TRBJ1-1; the match to TRBD1 covers 9 bases. CDR1 is KGHSH, CDR2 LQKENI, per germline. There are 15 residues in the CDR3. The V segment lost 1 base and the J segment 3 bases; nucleotides outside the gene matches: 3. CDR3 bases: TGTGCCAGCTCACCACGGGGACAGGGTGACACTGAAGCTTTCTTT. Residues: CASSPRGQGDTEAFF.

The V and J genes are TRBV11-3 and TRBJ2-2, with a weak D call TRBD1 (5 bases). V lost 5 bases to trimming and J lost 7 bases, with 8 bases between them. The CDR3 loop spans 12 amino acids. CDR1 SGHNT and CDR2 YENEEA come from the germline V gene. The CDR3 loop reads CASSQGIGELFF. In DNA form, the CDR3 reads TGTGCCAGCAGCCAGGGCATCGGGGAGCTGTTTTTT.

This chain's CDR3 is CASSQAVVNTEAFF. The CDR3 coding sequence is TGCGCCAGCAGCCAAGCAGTCGTGAACACTGAAGCTTTCTTT. This sequence joins TRBV4-1 and TRBJ1-1; D not resolved. Germline CDR1 reads MGHRA; CDR2 reads YSYEKL. The CDR3 has 14 amino acids. V was pared by 1 base and J by 0 bases, with 6 bases between.

The chain couples TRBV27 to TRBJ2-1; D is undetermined. Per germline, CDR1 MNHEY and CDR2 SMNVEV (reference sequence). The CDR3 contains 13 residues. The V gene lost 4 bases and the J gene lost 4 bases, with 8 bases spanning the gap. The CDR3 DNA follows: TGTGCCAGCAGTTCCTATGAATACAATGAGCAGTTCTTC. This codes for CASSSYEYNEQFF.